Each of the 3 T cell receptor beta chains below was sequenced from the same sample in a study of long-term antiretroviral therapy in people with HIV. Running of the v3.0 immunoSEQ assay took place at survey level. Sequencing used immunoSEQ multiplex PCR; TCRdb keeps in-frame clones, though not all of them. The table includes about 42,000 clones, about nine tenths detected once. Sample: unsorted PBMCs, taken 0.1 years before starting antiretroviral therapy. These receptors came from a woman between 45 and 60 years old with HIV.

The rearrangement uses TRBV7-9 and TRBJ1-3; 11 nucleotides align to TRBD1. V gave up 5 bases and J gave up 0 bases; unmatched junction bases: 9. This CDR3 contains 18 residues. Germline V CDR1 and CDR2: SEHNR, FQNEAQ (reference sequence). The CDR3 coding sequence is TGTGCCAGCAGCCTGGACAGGGGGCTTACTATCTCTGGAAACACCATATATTTT. Residues: CASSLDRGLTISGNTIYF.

The chain recombines TRBV6-5 with TRBJ1-1; TRBD1 might be the D (5 bases). The germline CDR1 and CDR2 sequences are MNHEY and SVGAGI. The CDR3 contains 15 residues. Trimming pared 1 base from V and 1 base from J, leaving 10 bases between. The CDR3, as DNA: TGTGCCAGCAGTTACTTCGTGCAGGGGAACACTGAAGCTTTCTTT. Its translation is CASSYFVQGNTEAFF.

The chain joins TRBV5-1 to TRBJ2-7; TRBD1 is a possible D gene (5 bases). The CDR3 length is 14 residues. CDR1 and CDR2 (germline): SGHRS, YFSETQ. The V end lost 0 bases, the J end lost 0 bases, and 7 bases lay between the germline ends. CDR3 in amino acids: CASSLGGNSYEQYF. Written as DNA, the CDR3 is TGCGCCAGCAGCTTGGGGGGCAACTCCTACGAGCAGTACTTC.